This TCR beta chain was found in a study of T cell changes during pregnancy in multiple sclerosis. Profiling relied on immunoSEQ multiplex PCR, and the TCRdb table lists in-frame clones only, not all of them. The profile covers 40,000 to 60,000 clones, with about 92% appearing a single time and 0.8% to 1% taken by the ten largest. CDR3 length: 13 amino acids. The germline gives CDR1 GTSNPN, CDR2 SVGIG (reference sequence). Trimming took 3 bases from V and 1 from J, leaving 9 bases between them. The TCR was taken from a female donor with multiple sclerosis, enrolled in a pregnancy study. The chain has TRBV30 and TRBJ1-1; tentatively, D is TRBD1 (6 bases). Sequencing used peripheral blood, obtained after pregnancy. This chain's CDR3 is CAWRKTGNTEAFF. The CDR3 DNA follows: TGTGCCTGGAGAAAGACAGGGAACACTGAAGCTTTCTTT.